This record covers a single T cell receptor (beta chain). CDR1 MGHRA and CDR2 YSYEKL come from the germline V gene. This CDR3 is built from 13 residues. V was cut by 2 bases and J by 5 bases, with 9 bases left in between. These data come from a study of beta chain features in type 1 diabetes. Expressed TCRB transcripts were sequenced after all isolated RNA was converted to cDNA. The protocol was immunoSEQ multiplex PCR, while the TCRdb copy is restricted to in-frame clones and leaves out a portion. Among around 300,000 clones listed, approximately 15% were seen once. The rearrangement joins TRBV4-1 to TRBJ2-5; no reliable D call. Material: central memory CD4+ T cells from blood. The receptor was isolated from a man aged 30 to 39 in good health. CDR3 in DNA: TGCGCCAGCAGCCAACAGGACGGGGAGACCCAGTACTTC. Its translation: CASSQQDGETQYF.